This is a list of T cell receptor beta chains from one sample in a study of blood T cell repertoires in COVID-19. Using immunoSEQ multiplex PCR, the repertoire was profiled, and TCRdb retains in-frame clones only, with some absent. Among about 440,000 clones listed, 88% were seen once. Sequenced material: peripheral blood. All receptors derive from a woman aged 50 to 60 with COVID-19, enrolled during active disease. Both conserved end residues are part of each CDR3. Fields, in order: clone size, D gene, CDR3 length, V gene, J gene, CDR3 DNA, CDR3 protein. A D gene is named only where the DNA matches it firmly. Rows give clone size only sometimes, using once, few, many, or a class for an expanded clone.

>-|-|16|TRBV5-5|TRBJ1-2
TGTGCCAGCAGCGCCCAAACCACAGCGGGATACTATGGCTACACCTTC
CASSAQTTAGYYGYTF
>-|TRBD1|14|TRBV5-1|TRBJ1-1
TGCGCCAGCAGCTTCGACAGGGCGTACACTGAAGCTTTCTTT
CASSFDRAYTEAFF
>-|TRBD2|14|TRBV28|TRBJ2-5
TGTGCCAGCAGTTTCGCGGGGGGGCGGGAGACCCAGTACTTC
CASSFAGGRETQYF
>few|-|17|TRBV6-1|TRBJ1-5
TGTGCCAGCAGTGAAGGGGCCGTCTGGTGGGGGGGTCAGCCCCAGCATTTT
CASSEGAVWWGGQPQHF
>-|-|14|TRBV6-5|TRBJ1-1
TGTGCGAGCAGCAGGGGAGCAAGGAACACTGAAGCTTTCTTT
CASSRGARNTEAFF
>-|TRBD2|14|TRBV28|TRBJ2-1
TGTGCCAGCAGTTTTAGTGGGGGGGGCAATGAGCAGTTCTTC
CASSFSGGGNEQFF
>-|-|13|TRBV19|TRBJ1-4
TGTGCCAGTTTAGACAGGAACAATGAAAAACTGTTTTTT
CASLDRNNEKLFF
>-|TRBD1|16|TRBV11-2|TRBJ1-3
TGTGCCAGCGGCTCCTGGGACAGTAGCTCTGGAAACACCATATATTTT
CASGSWDSSSGNTIYF
>-|TRBD2|16|TRBV6-1|TRBJ2-5
TGTGCCAGCAGTGAAGTGGCTAGCGGGGGGCAGGAGACCCAGTACTTC
CASSEVASGGQETQYF
>-|TRBD1|17|TRBV13|TRBJ1-3
TGTGCCAGCAGCTTAGGGGCCGGGACAGGGGTTGGAAACACCATATATTTT
CASSLGAGTGVGNTIYF
>-|-|11|TRBV12-5|TRBJ1-2
TGTGCTAGTGAAGATAGAAGAGGTGTGGCCTTC
CASEDRRGVAF
>once|TRBD1|13|TRBV2|TRBJ1-2
TGTGCCAGCAGTTACGACAGGGTCATTGGCTACACCTTC
CASSYDRVIGYTF
>-|TRBD2|15|TRBV19|TRBJ2-1
TGTGCCAGTAGTTCCGGGACTAGCGGGTACCATGAGCAGTTCTTC
CASSSGTSGYHEQFF
>-|-|14|TRBV9|TRBJ1-1
TGTGCCAGCAGCCCGGGTCCAGAGAACACTGAAGCTTTCTTT
CASSPGPENTEAFF
>-|-|14|TRBV12-5|TRBJ1-1
TGTGCTAGTGGTTTGGGGGGGGAGGACACTGAAGCTTTCTTT
CASGLGGEDTEAFF
>-|TRBD1|13|TRBV30|TRBJ1-6
TGTGCCGGGGAAGGACAGGGGGATTCACCCCTCCACTTT
CAGEGQGDSPLHF
>-|-|15|TRBV28|TRBJ1-3
TGTGCCAGCAGTTTACCCCAGGGGACAGGAAACACCATATATTTT
CASSLPQGTGNTIYF
>once|-|14|TRBV19|TRBJ1-2
TGTGCCAGTAGTATTGGAGGTTCCTTGGGTGGCTACACCTTC
CASSIGGSLGGYTF
>once|-|14|TRBV18|TRBJ2-1
TGTGCCAGCTCACCACCCGGGGAGCGCAATGAGCAGTTCTTC
CASSPPGERNEQFF
>-|TRBD1|14|TRBV7-9|TRBJ2-7
TGTGCCAGCAGCTCAGGACAGGACTCCTACGAGCAGTACTTC
CASSSGQDSYEQYF